This T cell receptor beta chain derives from a study of cytomegalovirus exposure and HLA in healthy donors. The primer mix had 60 Vbeta and 13 Jbeta primers. Under the authors' procedure: The count from a later analysis was 60 million to 85 million unique TCR beta chains, about 9.9 million of them shared. Clones were sequenced by immunoSEQ multiplex PCR, and TCRdb holds only the in-frame ones, with some missing. The D gene and trimming were derived from the DNA, and the V and J assignments and clone size from that table. Seen here are 100,000 to 150,000 clones, 65% to 80% observed once, and the top ten hold around 1.5%. Trimming took off 3 bases at V and 4 bases at J, with 11 bases between the two ends. The germline CDR1 and CDR2 sequences are SQVTM and ANQGSEA. The CDR3 runs to 13 residues. Notes on the study in general: In most subjects, TCR beta sequences reportedly gave accurate predictions of HLA-A and HLA-B alleles. Across donors, presence/absence analyses took sequencing depth to be roughly uniform. There were some V segments, including TRBV6-2 and TRBV6-3, excluded as indistinguishable.

Regarding this clone: Its antigen is currently unknown.

Sequenced sample: PBMCs. This chain uses TRBV29-1 with TRBJ2-3, with a tentative D call TRBD2 (5 bases). The receptor comes from a woman between 18 and 30 years old in good health and CMV-seronegative. The CDR3 DNA is TGCAGCGTTGATTCGGGGTTGTCAGATACGCAGTATTTT. Its protein product is CSVDSGLSDTQYF.